A single sample gave rise to the 32 T cell receptor beta chains below, sequenced in a study of CD8+ T cells in alopecia areata. Treatment here: oral pan-JAK inhibitor, 5-10 mg twice daily. cDNA serving as the sequencing template came from extracted, reverse transcribed RNA. The protocol was immunoSEQ multiplex PCR, while the TCRdb copy is restricted to in-frame clones and leaves out a portion. The sample lists roughly 92,000 clones, approximately 70% occurring once. Sequenced material: CD8+ T cells sorted from blood, taken between weeks 43 and 45, from a patient treated with tofacitinib. All receptors come from a human donor with alopecia areata.

This clone was recorded a few times. This chain links TRBV11-2 with TRBJ2-7, with D perhaps TRBD1 or TRBD2 (5 bases each). Germline CDR1 and CDR2: SGHAT and FQNNGV. V lost 3 bases and J 0 bases, leaving 9 bases between the germline ends. The CDR3 extends over 14 amino acids. The CDR3 coding sequence is TGTGCCAGCAGCTTGTCGGGGCCCTCCTACGAGCAGTACTTC. Its protein product is CASSLSGPSYEQYF.

The genes are TRBV4-1 and TRBJ2-7; D might be TRBD1 (6 bases). CDR1 and CDR2 from the germline V gene are MGHRA and YSYEKL. CDR3 size: 15 residues. Trimming took off 4 bases at V and 0 bases at J, with 13 bases between the two ends. The CDR3 is CASSLLQGSSYEQYF. CDR3 DNA sequence: TGCGCCAGCAGCCTCTTACAGGGAAGCTCCTACGAGCAGTACTTC.

The J gene is TRBJ2-3, the V gene TRBV7-8; 10 nucleotides line up with TRBD2. The V segment lost 2 bases and the J segment 2 bases; nucleotides outside the gene matches: 4. The CDR3 consists of 16 residues. The V gene's germline CDR1 is SGHVS and CDR2 FQNEAQ. This chain's CDR3 is CASSLFLAGDTDTQYF. The DNA of the CDR3 is TGTGCCAGCAGCTTATTTCTAGCGGGGGACACAGATACGCAGTATTTT.

The chain recombines TRBV4-3 with TRBJ2-3; maybe TRBD2 (5 bases). V gave up 0 bases and J gave up 0 bases, with 13 bases separating them. From germline, CDR1 is LGHNA and CDR2 YSLEER. The CDR3 is 17 residues long. CDR3 nucleotide sequence: TGCGCCAGCAGCCAAGATCCTCTGGGAGCTAGCACAGATACGCAGTATTTT. Translation gives CASSQDPLGASTDTQYF.

This clone was seen just once. This chain joins TRBV4-1 and TRBJ1-6, with D unclear. CDR1 and CDR2 from the germline V gene are MGHRA and YSYEKL. The CDR3 length is 15 residues. Between the trimmed V and J ends, which lost 0 bases and 0 bases, there was a span of 3 bases. The CDR3 DNA follows: TGCGCCAGCAGCCAAGATAGCTCCTATAATTCACCCCTCCACTTT. Translation gives CASSQDSSYNSPLHF.

This clone was found once. The DNA is omitted, as the CDR3 cannot be located on it reliably, and the CDR3 follows TCRdb's listing. The V gene is TRBV21-1, the J gene TRBJ1-5. TRBV21-1 is a known pseudogene. The CDR3 is made up of 21 amino acids, end residues included. The chain's CDR3 is CASSYRCSVTPRAILVQPQHF.

This clone was observed once. CDR3 in DNA: TGTGCCAGCAGCCTCCTTTCGGGGGAGACCTACGAGCAGTACTTC. Its protein product is CASSLLSGETYEQYF. The rearrangement joins TRBV2 to TRBJ2-7; D might be TRBD2 (6 bases). This CDR3 is 15 amino acids long. Trimming cost V 6 bases and J 2 bases, with 17 bases left between them. The germline V gene has CDR1 SNHLY and CDR2 FYNNEI. Filled out from reference TRBV2 and TRBJ2-7, the complete variable domain reads EPEVTQTPSHQVTQMGQEVILRCVPISNHLYFYWYRQILGQKVEFLVSFYNNEISEKSEIFDDQFSVERPDGSNFTLKIRSTKLEDSAMYFCASSLLSGETYEQYFGPGTRLTVT.

V usage is TRBV13 and J usage is TRBJ1-2; TRBD1 matches 7 bases. J lost 0 bases, V lost 0 bases, and 10 bases had no gene match. CDR1 and CDR2 (germline): PRHDT, FYEKMQ (reference sequence). The CDR3 is 18 residues long. Here the CDR3 DNA reads TGTGCCAGCAGCTTAGGCCCACCCGGGACAGAAACTAACTATGGCTACACCTTC. This gives the protein CASSLGPPGTETNYGYTF.

Regarding this clone: The junction and the germline gene differ at one end; a read error may be behind it. The CDR3 region is CASSSPRSSSDEQYF. CDR3 bases: TGTGCCAGCAGCTCACCGAGGTCCTCCTCCGACGAGCAGTACTTC. The chain carries TRBV7-9 and TRBJ2-7; no firm D call. CDR1 is SEHNR and CDR2 is FQNEAQ in the germline V gene (reference sequence). The CDR3 length is 15 residues.

The chain couples TRBV4-3 to TRBJ2-5; tentatively, D is TRBD2 (7 bases). This CDR3 is built from 16 residues. Trimming removed 1 base at V and 5 bases at J, with 17 bases between. The germline V gene encodes CDR1 LGHNA and CDR2 YSLEER. The CDR3 DNA follows: TGCGCCAGCAGCCAAGTCCTCGGGGGGCCTAGGGAGACCCAGTACTTC. Translation gives CASSQVLGGPRETQYF.

The genes are TRBV2 and TRBJ2-3, with D unresolved. V gave up 1 base and J gave up 0 bases, with 14 bases separating them. CDR1 and CDR2 from the germline V gene are SNHLY and FYNNEI. CDR3 size: 17 residues. The DNA of the CDR3 is TGTGCCAGCAGTGAAGAGACCCGATCCCTTAGCACAGATACGCAGTATTTT. Translated: CASSEETRSLSTDTQYF. Full variable domain (rest looked up from reference TRBV2 and TRBJ2-3): EPEVTQTPSHQVTQMGQEVILRCVPISNHLYFYWYRQILGQKVEFLVSFYNNEISEKSEIFDDQFSVERPDGSNFTLKIRSTKLEDSAMYFCASSEETRSLSTDTQYFGPGTRLTVL.

This sequence joins TRBV27 and TRBJ1-6, with D unclear. This CDR3 has 17 residues. Germline V gene sequence: CDR1 MNHEY, CDR2 SMNVEV (reference sequence). Trimming stripped 3 bases from V and 5 bases from J, with 17 bases between. CDR3 loop: CASSLVDIVADNSPLHF. CDR3 nucleotides: TGTGCCAGCAGTTTGGTCGACATTGTGGCGGATAATTCACCCCTCCACTTT.

This clone has a single count. The chain couples TRBV7-7 to TRBJ2-5, with 14 nucleotides matching TRBD2. CDR3 length equals 16 residues. J was trimmed by 3 bases and V by 3 bases; bases with no gene match: 3. Germline CDR1 and CDR2: SSHAT and FNYEAQ (reference sequence). CDR3 bases: TGTGCCAGCAGCTTTCGGACTAGCGGGGGGAAAGAGACCCAGTACTTC. Translating it yields CASSFRTSGGKETQYF. The variable domain in full, with the rest retrieved from reference TRBV7-7 and TRBJ2-5, is GAGVSQSPRYKVTKRGQDVTLRCDPISSHATLYWYQQALGQGPEFLTYFNYEAQPDKSGLPSDRFSAERPEGSISTLTIQRTEQRDSAMYRCASSFRTSGGKETQYFGPGTRLLVL.

V is TRBV19 and J is TRBJ2-1; 9 nucleotides match TRBD1. Unmatched junction bases numbered 3, after V lost 3 bases and J lost 0 bases. This CDR3 is built from 16 residues. CDR1 and CDR2 from the germline V gene are LNHDA and SQIVND (reference sequence). In nucleotides, the CDR3 is TGTGCCAGTAGTATTGGGACAGGGAGCTCCTACAATGAGCAGTTCTTC. Translation gives CASSIGTGSSYNEQFF.

The chain employs TRBV6-1 and TRBJ1-1; 9 bases align to TRBD1. CDR3 length: 15 residues. Trimming removed 6 bases from V and 8 bases from J; junction bases left unmatched: 13. Germline lookup yields CDR1 MNHNS and CDR2 SASEGT. The CDR3 DNA is TGTGCCAGCAGGCAAGAACCACAGGGGGCCGTAGAAGCTTTCTTT. Translation: CASRQEPQGAVEAFF.

This clone was counted only a few times. This chain joins TRBV2 and TRBJ1-5; TRBD1 might be the D (6 bases). Germline V gene sequence: CDR1 SNHLY, CDR2 FYNNEI. V was cut by 6 bases and J by 0 bases, with 12 bases left in between. The CDR3 extends over 15 amino acids. CDR3 sequence (DNA): TGTGCCAGCAGCGAACGGACAGCTAGCAATCAGCCCCAGCATTTT. This gives the protein CASSERTASNQPQHF.

This clone was found a few times. In DNA form, the CDR3 reads TGCGCCAGCAGCCAAATGCGGGGGGGGCAAGAGACCCAGTACTTC. Translating it yields CASSQMRGGQETQYF. The chain is built from TRBV4-3 and TRBJ2-5, with TRBD2 matching 9 bases. Trimming at V came to 2 bases and at J to 2 bases, leaving 3 bases not matched to a gene. Germline V gives CDR1 LGHNA, CDR2 YSLEER. The CDR3 spans 15 residues.

The chain links TRBV2 to TRBJ1-3, with D hard to call. Germline assignment: CDR1 SNHLY and CDR2 FYNNEI. V gave up 4 bases and J gave up 4 bases, with 20 bases separating them. The CDR3 sequence is 17 residues long. The CDR3 DNA reads as TGTGCCAGCAGTGGGGGAGCGGACCCGACCTGGGGAAACACCATATATTTT. Protein sequence: CASSGGADPTWGNTIYF.

The chain is built from TRBV30 and TRBJ1-1; unclear D gene. The CDR3 extends over 12 amino acids. Germline V lookup: CDR1 GTSNPN, CDR2 SVGIG (reference sequence). V was pared by 3 bases and J by 4 bases, with 9 bases between. CDR3 sequence reads: CAWSDDSTEAFF. The CDR3 DNA follows: TGTGCCTGGAGCGACGATTCCACTGAAGCTTTCTTT.

The DNA for the CDR3 is TGTGCCAGTAAAGGGTACATTCAGTACTTC. Amino acid sequence: CASKGYIQYF. The V gene is TRBV19, the J gene TRBJ2-4; no reliable D call. The length of the CDR3 is 10 residues. Germline V lookup: CDR1 LNHDA, CDR2 SQIVND (reference sequence). The ends were cut back, 7 bases at V and 8 bases at J, with 6 bases in the middle.

The CDR3 spells CASSGGPDGYTF. The CDR3 coding sequence is TGTGCCAGCAGCGGGGGACCTGATGGCTACACCTTC. The chain uses TRBV9 and TRBJ1-2; D is perhaps TRBD1 (5 bases). The CDR3 is made up of 12 amino acids. Between the trimmed V and J ends, which lost 3 bases and 6 bases, there was a span of 9 bases. Looked up from germline, CDR1 is SGDLS and CDR2 is YYNGEE.

The chain links TRBV29-1 to TRBJ1-2, with D uncertain. Germline CDR1 is SQVTM and CDR2 is ANQGSEA. This CDR3 has 12 amino acids. V gave up 7 bases and J gave up 3 bases, with 12 bases separating them. CDR3 DNA sequence: TGCAGCGCCGTCACCGACCACTATGGCTACACCTTC. Protein sequence: CSAVTDHYGYTF.

The CDR3 nucleotides are TGTGCCAGCAGTGAATCCCAGACCTATGGCTACACCTTC. It codes for CASSESQTYGYTF. The J gene is TRBJ1-2, the V gene TRBV6-1; D ambiguous. Germline loops: CDR1 MNHNS, CDR2 SASEGT. This CDR3 region has 13 residues. V shed 2 bases and J shed 4 bases, with 8 bases lying between them.

V is TRBV7-9 and J is TRBJ1-6, with 8 bases aligning to TRBD1. Germline CDR1 is SEHNR and CDR2 is FQNEAQ (reference sequence). The CDR3 runs to 11 residues. With V trimmed by 5 bases and J by 15 bases, 3 bases remained unmatched. CDR3: CASSADRVLHF. The CDR3 DNA is TGTGCCAGCAGCGCGGACAGGGTCCTCCACTTT. Supplemented by reference TRBV7-9 and TRBJ1-6, the full variable domain reads DTGVSQNPRHKITKRGQNVTFRCDPISEHNRLYWYRQTLGQGPEFLTYFQNEAQLEKSRLLSDRFSAERPKGSFSTLEIQRTEQGDSAMYLCASSADRVLHFGNGTRLTVT.

The DNA for the CDR3 is TGTGCCTGGAGTCCGGGCGGCGGGAACAATGAGCAGTTCTTC. It encodes CAWSPGGGNNEQFF. The chain has TRBV30 and TRBJ2-1, with D possibly TRBD2 on 6 matching bases. Germline values: CDR1 GTSNPN, CDR2 SVGIG (reference sequence). Trimming stripped 2 bases from V and 5 bases from J, with 13 bases between. CDR3 length: 14 amino acids.

A few counts support this clone. J is TRBJ1-2 and V is TRBV9; the D is unclear. V shed 4 bases and J shed 4 bases, with 14 bases lying between them. The CDR3 is 14 amino acids. Germline assignment: CDR1 SGDLS and CDR2 YYNGEE. The CDR3 spells CASSTDVGLYGYTF. The CDR3 coding sequence is TGTGCCAGCAGCACGGATGTAGGCCTCTATGGCTACACCTTC.

The chain has TRBV4-3 and TRBJ1-5; D gene unclear. Trimming pared 4 bases from V and 2 bases from J, leaving 9 bases between. This CDR3 contains 14 residues. In germline, CDR1 is LGHNA, CDR2 YSLEER. CDR3 nucleotides: TGCGCCAGCAGCCCTACAGAGGGCAATCAGCCCCAGCATTTT. Its translation is CASSPTEGNQPQHF.

The rearrangement uses TRBV11-2 and TRBJ1-2; 7 bases map to TRBD1. The trim removed 0 bases at V and 3 bases at J, leaving 4 bases unmatched. The CDR3 has 15 residues. Germline CDR1 and CDR2: SGHAT and FQNNGV. The CDR3 is CASSLDSGTDYGYTF. CDR3 nucleotide sequence: TGTGCCAGCAGCTTAGACTCCGGGACAGACTATGGCTACACCTTC.

V is TRBV6-5 and J is TRBJ1-1, with no clear D. Trimming took 0 bases from V and 1 from J, leaving 6 bases between them. CDR1 is MNHEY and CDR2 is SVGAGI in the germline V gene. This CDR3 spans 14 amino acids. The CDR3 coding sequence is TGTGCCAGCAGTTACTCGGGCAAGAACACTGAAGCTTTCTTT. This gives the protein CASSYSGKNTEAFF.

This chain links TRBV7-2 with TRBJ2-7, with D maybe TRBD1 (5 bases). V was trimmed by 6 bases and J by 3 bases, leaving 21 bases between them. Germline assignment: CDR1 SGHTA and CDR2 FQGNSA. The CDR3 runs to 16 residues. The CDR3 region has the DNA TGTGCCAGCAGTGACAATCGACAGCACACAAGCTACGAGCAGTACTTC. Amino acid sequence: CASSDNRQHTSYEQYF.

This chain links TRBV4-3 with TRBJ1-5, with 8 bases matching TRBD1. This CDR3 is 15 amino acids long. J was trimmed by 3 bases and V by 1 base; bases with no gene match: 2. From germline, CDR1 is LGHNA and CDR2 YSLEER. CDR3 loop: CASSQGTGFNQPQHF. DNA of the CDR3: TGCGCCAGCAGCCAAGGGACAGGGTTCAATCAGCCCCAGCATTTT.

V usage is TRBV9 and J usage is TRBJ1-1; D gene ambiguous. Germline CDR1 reads SGDLS; CDR2 reads YYNGEE. The CDR3 loop spans 14 amino acids. Trimming shortened V by 0 bases and J by 11 bases, and 17 bases separated the two germline ends. The CDR3 DNA reads TGTGCCAGCAGCGTAGGAGTCCGGGAGGTTCGTGCTTTCTTT. Its translation: CASSVGVREVRAFF.